This T cell receptor (beta chain) appears in the sequencing data of a study of T cells in Graves' hyperthyroidism and ophthalmopathy. Trimming shortened V by 2 bases and J by 0 bases, and 9 bases separated the two germline ends. The CDR3 is 15 amino acids. CDR1 is SGHTA, CDR2 FQGTGA, per germline. Amplified TCR beta CDR3 regions derived from RNA transcripts. Initially, a first-round RT-PCR of the TCR CDR3 employed the HTBI primer set. TCRdb analysed the multiplex PCR reads with MiXCR anew, one entry per CDR3 protein. Here the sample spans about 96,000 distinct CDR3 sequences, around 50% being singletons. Together with thyroid ultrasound, orbital computed tomography, serum thyroxine and TRAb, clinical symptoms were used for diagnoses. From approximately 9.1 ml of fresh peripheral blood, PBMCs were isolated.

The sequence was collected from a woman in her thirties or forties with Graves' hyperthyroidism. This rearrangement joins TRBV7-3 to TRBJ2-3, with a tentative D call TRBD1 (6 bases). The sequencing input was blood. In DNA, the CDR3 is TGTGCCAGCAGCTTAGTGGGACACAGCACAGATACGCAGTATTTT. This codes for CASSLVGHSTDTQYF.